These 31 T cell receptor beta chains share one sample of origin, sequenced in a study of CD8+CD57+ T cells in acquired aplastic anemia (dated by TCRdb to between 2018 and 2020). TCRdb names Illumina HiSeq 2000 as the instrument used. Profiling of TCR beta VDJ combinations and CDR3 sequences used genomic DNA as the template. TCRdb ran its own pipeline on the public reads, namely fastp trimming at Q25 and MiXCR clone calling, and kept in-frame beta chains. Rows are combined by CDR3 protein, so each entry shows the most common genes and DNA. The sample contains approximately 200,000 distinct CDR3 sequences, approximately 50% of them found a single time. The top ten clonotypes cover around a sixth of the sample. The sample taken for sequencing was sorted CD4+, CD8+, or CD8+CD57+ T cells (not recorded which) from PBMCs. The receptors come from a human donor in good health, serving as a control.

The chain combines TRBV2 with TRBJ1-2; 8 bases are a match to TRBD1. This CDR3 contains 14 residues. Germline assignment: CDR1 SNHLY and CDR2 FYNNEI. V was clipped by 6 bases and J by 14 bases; unmatched bases: 17. The CDR3 loop reads CASRVNGQGAQGTF. The CDR3 bases are TGTGCCAGCAGGGTAAACGGACAGGGAGCGCAGGGGACCTTC. Drawing the rest from reference TRBV2 and TRBJ1-2, the complete variable domain is EPEVTQTPSHQVTQMGQEVILRCVPISNHLYFYWYRQILGQKVEFLVSFYNNEISEKSEIFDDQFSVERPDGSNFTLKIRSTKLEDSAMYFCASRVNGQGAQGTFGSGTRLTVV.

The V call is TRBV5-1, the J call TRBJ1-4; D unclear. The V gene's germline CDR1 is SGHRS and CDR2 YFSETQ. V was trimmed by 4 bases and J by 4 bases, leaving 11 bases between them. There are 14 residues in the CDR3. CDR3 DNA: TGCGCCAGCAGCCCCGACACGAATAATGAAAAACTGTTTTTT. This codes for CASSPDTNNEKLFF.

Sample share makes this clonotype medium-sized (0.01 to 0.1%). The chain joins TRBV7-8 to TRBJ2-5; the D is unclear. Germline loops: CDR1 SGHVS, CDR2 FQNEAQ. The CDR3 contains 13 residues. V was clipped by 1 base and J by 1 base, with 4 bases between them. The CDR3 coding sequence is TGTGCCAGCAGCTTAGGGACCCAAGAGACCCAGTACTTC. Translation gives CASSLGTQETQYF.

This chain joins TRBV2 and TRBJ2-3, with D perhaps matching TRBD2 (7 bases). Looked up from germline, CDR1 is SNHLY and CDR2 is FYNNEI. Trimming removed 7 bases at V and 0 bases at J, with 14 bases between. The CDR3 contains 15 residues. The CDR3 DNA is TGTGCCAGCACCCAGGGGAGGGGAAGCACAGATACGCAGTATTTT. Its translation is CASTQGRGSTDTQYF.

This clonotype was picked up one time. The germline gene is not matched at one end of the junction; a read error may be the cause. CDR3 nucleotide sequence: TGTGCCAGCAGACCATTGGAGTCGGCACAAGGGACCCAGTACTTC. Its translation: CASRPLESAQGTQYF. The chain combines TRBV7-3 with TRBJ2-5; D is undetermined. This CDR3 is 15 amino acids long. Germline-derived CDR1 and CDR2 are SGHTA and FQGTGA.

This clonotype was seen many times. The V and J genes are TRBV28 and TRBJ2-5; TRBD1 matches at 8 bases. Germline CDR1 MDHEN, CDR2 SYDVKM. V lost 3 bases, J lost 5 bases, and 2 bases stayed unmatched. This CDR3 region has 13 residues. CDR3 region: CASSFSGGETQYF. CDR3 sequence (DNA): TGTGCCAGCAGTTTCTCAGGGGGCGAGACCCAGTACTTC. Variable domain in full (rest from reference TRBV28 and TRBJ2-5): DVKVTQSSRYLVKRTGEKVFLECVQDMDHENMFWYRQDPGLGLRLIYFSYDVKMKEKGDIPEGYSVSREKKERFSLILESASTNQTSMYLCASSFSGGETQYFGPGTRLLVL.

The chain's CDR3 is CASSYQGGANTEAFF. The DNA of the CDR3 is TGCGCCAGCAGCTATCAGGGAGGGGCGAACACTGAAGCTTTCTTT. V gene TRBV5-1 combines with J gene TRBJ1-1; TRBD1 might be the D (5 bases). CDR1 and CDR2 (germline): SGHRS, YFSETQ. This CDR3 spans 15 amino acids. Trimming took 3 bases from V and 1 from J, leaving 13 bases between them.

In regard to this clonotype: A read error may explain this, as a much larger clone is one base away. The CDR3 nucleotides are TGTGTCAGCAGCTACGGAGGGGGAGTCACCGGGGAGCTGTTTTTT. This sequence encodes CVSSYGGGVTGELFF. The V gene is TRBV5-5, the J gene TRBJ2-2, with D tentatively TRBD1 or TRBD2 (6 bases each). The CDR3 is made up of 15 amino acids. Germline assignment: CDR1 SGHKS and CDR2 YYEKEE (reference sequence).

At least ten counts were recorded for this clonotype. The rearrangement links TRBV7-2 to TRBJ2-7, with 8 bases identical to TRBD2. The CDR3 length is 17 residues. Germline assignment: CDR1 SGHTA and CDR2 FQGNSA. J was trimmed by 6 bases and V by 5 bases; bases with no gene match: 18. In DNA form, the CDR3 reads TGTGCCAGCAGCCATCCCGGGGGGGGGGGGGCCTATTCCGAGCAGTACTTC. Translated, it gives CASSHPGGGGAYSEQYF.

In its sample, this clonotype was seen a few times. The chain employs TRBV10-3 and TRBJ2-7, with a tentative D call TRBD1 (7 bases). Per germline, CDR1 ENHRY and CDR2 SYGVKD. Deletions cut 4 bases from V and 0 bases from J, with 10 bases between. This CDR3 has 14 amino acids. The CDR3 nucleotides are TGTGCCATCAGTGCTCAGGGGGGCTCCTACGAGCAGTACTTC. This encodes CAISAQGGSYEQYF.

This clonotype has ten or more counts. This chain joins TRBV6-6 and TRBJ1-2; D might be TRBD1 (6 bases). Trimming removed 2 bases at V and 2 bases at J, with 15 bases between. Germline V lookup: CDR1 MNHNY, CDR2 SVGAGI (reference sequence). The CDR3 has 16 amino acids. This chain's CDR3 is CASSYLGQTINYGYTF. In nucleotides, the CDR3 is TGTGCCAGCAGTTACCTAGGACAGACAATAAACTATGGCTACACCTTC.

This clonotype was seen at least ten times. The rearrangement joins TRBV9 to TRBJ1-5; a weak D match, TRBD1 (5 bases). Germline CDR1 and CDR2: SGDLS and YYNGEE. This CDR3 is 18 amino acids long. Trimming cost V 5 bases and J 2 bases, with 23 bases left between them. CDR3 nucleotides: TGTGCCAGCAGTCGGGGGTCGTCTAGAGAAGCGGGCAATCAGCCCCAGCATTTT. Its protein product is CASSRGSSREAGNQPQHF. Filled out from reference TRBV9 and TRBJ1-5, the complete variable domain reads DSGVTQTPKHLITATGQRVTLRCSPRSGDLSVYWYQQSLDQGLQFLIQYYNGEERAKGNILERFSAQQFPDLHSELNLSSLELGDSALYFCASSRGSSREAGNQPQHFGDGTRLSIL.

The CDR3, as DNA: TGCAGTGCTTCCCGACCGGGGAAAGGCTACACCTTC. Translation: CSASRPGKGYTF. The chain carries TRBV20-1 and TRBJ1-2; D call uncertain. Germline V gene sequence: CDR1 DFQATT, CDR2 SNEGSKA (reference sequence). Deletions cut 5 bases from V and 8 bases from J, with 15 bases between. There are 12 residues in the CDR3.

V usage is TRBV24-1 and J usage is TRBJ1-2; no firm D call. CDR1 and CDR2 (germline): KGHDR, SFDVKD. This CDR3 has 14 amino acids. V dropped 9 bases and J dropped 4 bases, with 17 bases sitting between them. CDR3 residues: CATSGGGLAYGYTF. DNA of the CDR3: TGTGCCACCTCAGGAGGAGGGCTAGCCTATGGCTACACCTTC.

This chain joins TRBV7-2 and TRBJ1-6; TRBD1 agrees at 11 bases. Germline V gene sequence: CDR1 SGHTA, CDR2 FQGNSA. J was trimmed by 9 bases and V by 0 bases; bases with no gene match: 4. This CDR3 region has 16 residues. CDR3 sequence reads: CASSLASGTGGSPLHF. The CDR3 coding sequence is TGTGCCAGCAGCTTAGCGTCCGGGACAGGGGGTTCACCCCTCCACTTT.

This clonotype was observed at least ten times. The chain couples TRBV19 to TRBJ2-7; tentative D call: TRBD2 (5 bases). Germline CDR1 is LNHDA and CDR2 is SQIVND (reference sequence). V gave up 2 bases and J gave up 5 bases, with 10 bases separating them. CDR3 length: 13 amino acids. CDR3 in DNA: TGTGCCAGTAGTATAAGAAGGCGGGACGAGCAGTACTTC. This gives the protein CASSIRRRDEQYF.

This chain connects TRBV7-9 to TRBJ2-7; 7 nucleotides match TRBD1. The CDR3 is made up of 16 amino acids. The germline V gene encodes CDR1 SEHNR and CDR2 FQNEAQ (reference sequence). V was pared by 5 bases and J by 2 bases, with 12 bases of the junction left unmatched. CDR3 sequence (DNA): TGTGCCAGCAGCCCCCGGGGTCCAGGGGGAACCTACGAGCAGTACTTC. It specifies CASSPRGPGGTYEQYF.

Many counts were recorded for this clonotype. This chain joins TRBV3-1 and TRBJ1-1; no clear D gene. Germline-derived CDR1 and CDR2 are LGHDT and YNNKEL (reference sequence). This CDR3 is 14 amino acids long. V lost 6 bases, J lost 7 bases, and 18 bases lay in between. The chain's CDR3 is CASSAIGGGSEAFF. For the CDR3, the DNA is TGTGCCAGCAGTGCTATCGGTGGTGGAAGTGAAGCTTTCTTT.

The rearrangement links TRBV9 to TRBJ2-7; D may correspond to TRBD1 or TRBD2 (5 bases each). Germline V gene data show CDR1 as SGDLS and CDR2 as YYNGEE. V was trimmed by 3 bases and J by 6 bases, leaving 22 bases between them. The CDR3 runs to 16 residues. The CDR3 protein is CASSGLDPGAASEQYF. The CDR3 bases are TGTGCCAGCAGCGGATTGGATCCCGGGGCAGCTAGCGAGCAGTACTTC.

This clonotype has only a few counts. This may be a read error: a much more frequent sequence differs by one nucleotide. CDR3 region: CASSLTGPGASYGYAF. The CDR3 bases are TGTGCCAGCAGCTTAACGGGCCCGGGGGCGAGCTATGGCTACGCCTTC. The chain combines TRBV7-3 with TRBJ1-2, with D possibly being TRBD1 (6 bases). Germline V CDR1 and CDR2: SGHTA, FQGTGA. This CDR3 contains 16 residues.

This clonotype came up many times. The rearrangement uses TRBV6-2 or TRBV6-3 and TRBJ1-5; 10 nucleotides agree with TRBD1. Looked up from germline, CDR1 is MNHEY and CDR2 is SVGEGT. Trimming at V came to 2 bases and at J to 6 bases, leaving 13 bases not matched to a gene. The CDR3 is 18 residues long. The CDR3: CASSYQKTGTGDGQPQHF. CDR3 nucleotides: TGTGCCAGCAGTTACCAGAAGACCGGGACAGGGGACGGTCAGCCCCAGCATTTT.

The sample holds many counts of this clonotype. The genes are TRBV20-1 and TRBJ2-5; D call uncertain. Germline loops: CDR1 DFQATT, CDR2 SNEGSKA (reference sequence). Trimming removed 5 bases from V and 1 base from J, with 11 bases in between. The CDR3 sequence is 13 residues long. CDR3 residues: CSASHTIQETQYF. The CDR3 bases are TGCAGTGCTTCCCACACCATCCAAGAGACCCAGTACTTC.

This clonotype was observed many times. J is TRBJ1-3 and V is TRBV4-1, with D tentatively TRBD1 (5 bases). V lost 0 bases and J 4 bases, leaving 16 bases between the germline ends. Germline loops: CDR1 MGHRA, CDR2 YSYEKL. The CDR3 extends over 17 amino acids. The CDR3 DNA sequence: TGCGCCAGCAGCCAAGATCCAGGGAGAGGAGTGGGAAACACCATATATTTT. This sequence encodes CASSQDPGRGVGNTIYF.

This clonotype was seen repeatedly, ten times or more. This sequence joins TRBV20-1 and TRBJ2-3; D ambiguous. V gave up 6 bases and J gave up 6 bases, with 13 bases separating them. The CDR3 length is 12 residues. From germline, CDR1 is DFQATT and CDR2 SNEGSKA (reference sequence). DNA of the CDR3: TGCAGTGCGTCCTCCATCCGGGATACGCAGTATTTT. Translation gives CSASSIRDTQYF.

This chain connects TRBV7-8 to TRBJ2-1, with D uncertain. Trimming took 0 bases from V and 0 from J, leaving 15 bases between them. Per germline, CDR1 SGHVS and CDR2 FQNEAQ. This CDR3 comprises 18 residues. CDR3 nucleotides: TGTGCCAGCAGCTTAGCGCCCGGCGCTTTGGGCTCCTACAATGAGCAGTTCTTC. It codes for CASSLAPGALGSYNEQFF.

The chain joins TRBV9 to TRBJ1-1; tentative D call: TRBD1 (5 bases). Germline V lookup: CDR1 SGDLS, CDR2 YYNGEE. This CDR3 has 15 amino acids. Trimming cost V 0 bases and J 3 bases, with 12 bases left between them. The CDR3 here is CASSVGTGGYTEAFF. In DNA, the CDR3 is TGTGCCAGCAGCGTAGGTACGGGGGGATACACTGAAGCTTTCTTT.

Here the CDR3 reads CASSPKDRETQYF. DNA for the CDR3: TGTGCCAGCAGCCCCAAGGATCGGGAGACCCAGTACTTC. The rearrangement joins TRBV7-2 to TRBJ2-5, with D uncertain. The CDR3 totals 13 residues. The ends were cut back, 5 bases at V and 5 bases at J, with 12 bases in the middle. Germline V gene lookup returns CDR1 SGHTA and CDR2 FQGNSA.

This clonotype was counted between two and nine times. The chain carries TRBV2 and TRBJ2-5, with 9 bases identical to TRBD1. The V gene end was trimmed by 4 bases and the J gene end by 9 bases; junction bases not matched to a gene: 6. Germline CDR1 SNHLY, CDR2 FYNNEI. This CDR3 contains 13 residues. The CDR3 reads CASSAGQGQPQYF. For the CDR3, the DNA is TGTGCCAGCAGTGCCGGACAGGGGCAGCCCCAGTACTTC.

This chain links TRBV20-1 with TRBJ2-7; 9 nucleotides align to TRBD2. CDR3 length equals 13 residues. J gave up 2 bases and V 6 bases, and 5 bases lay outside the gene matches. Germline V gene lookup returns CDR1 DFQATT and CDR2 SNEGSKA (reference sequence). DNA for the CDR3: TGCAGTGCCCACCGACTAGCGGCCTACGAGCAGTACTTC. Amino acids: CSAHRLAAYEQYF.

Concerning this clonotype itself: The final CDR3 position lacks the conserved phenylalanine or tryptophan, pointing to a likely read error. The limits of the CDR3 on the DNA are not certain, so only TCRdb's listed CDR3 is given. The chain employs TRBV7-9 and TRBJ1-1; TRBD1 reflects the table's D call only, with no check against the DNA. Germline lookup yields CDR1 SEHNR and CDR2 FQNEAQ (reference sequence). 11 amino acids form the CDR3, both terminal residues included. CDR3 sequence reads: CASSPAGKGLY.

There are many counts of this clonotype. The chain uses TRBV4-2 and TRBJ1-1; 12 bases are a match to TRBD1. Germline V gene data show CDR1 as LGHNA and CDR2 as YNFKEQ. The length of the CDR3 is 16 residues. V dropped 3 bases and J dropped 2; count of bases not matched to a gene: 4. The CDR3: CASSQPGQGANTEAFF. Here the CDR3 DNA reads TGTGCCAGCAGCCAGCCGGGACAGGGGGCAAACACTGAAGCTTTCTTT.